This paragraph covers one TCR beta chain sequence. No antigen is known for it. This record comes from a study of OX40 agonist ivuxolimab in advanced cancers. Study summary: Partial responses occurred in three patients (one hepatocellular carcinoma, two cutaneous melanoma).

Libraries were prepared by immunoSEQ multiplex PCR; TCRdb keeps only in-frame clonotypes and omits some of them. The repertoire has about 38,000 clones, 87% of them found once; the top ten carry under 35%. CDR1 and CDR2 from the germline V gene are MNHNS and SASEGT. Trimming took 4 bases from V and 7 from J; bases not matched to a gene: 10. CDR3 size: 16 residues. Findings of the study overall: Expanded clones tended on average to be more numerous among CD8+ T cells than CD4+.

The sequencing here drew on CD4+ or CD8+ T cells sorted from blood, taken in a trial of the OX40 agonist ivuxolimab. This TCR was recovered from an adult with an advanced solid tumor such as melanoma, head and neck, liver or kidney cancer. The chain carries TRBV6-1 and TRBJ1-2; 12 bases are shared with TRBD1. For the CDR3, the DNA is TGTGCCAGCAGTGCGCCCGGGACAGGGGGCAGGAGTGGCTACACCTTC. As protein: CASSAPGTGGRSGYTF.